This T cell receptor (beta chain) was observed in a study of OX40 agonist ivuxolimab in advanced cancers. Germline values: CDR1 MNHNS, CDR2 SASEGT. V lost 2 bases, J lost 4 bases, and 6 bases lay in between. This CDR3 spans 13 amino acids. Whole-study findings and limits: The authors did not determine the antigen specificity of the expanded peripheral T cells.

At baseline, cycle 4 day 1, and cycle 7 day 1, blood was sampled. Profiling relied on immunoSEQ multiplex PCR, and the TCRdb table lists in-frame clones only, not all of them. The profile shows more than 25,000 clones, over 90% of them singletons. A word on this clone: The antigen is not known.

The specimen was CD4+ or CD8+ T cells sorted from blood, collected in a trial of the OX40 agonist ivuxolimab. The clonotype originates from an adult with an advanced solid tumor such as melanoma, head and neck, liver or kidney cancer. The V call is TRBV6-1, the J call TRBJ1-5, with D tentatively TRBD1 (6 bases). The CDR3 DNA follows: TGTGCCAGCAGTGAAACAGGGAATCAGCCCCAGCATTTT. This encodes CASSETGNQPQHF.